A selection of T cell receptor beta chains follows, all from one sample in a study of technical replicates of blood from a handful of donors. The protocol was immunoSEQ multiplex PCR, while the TCRdb copy is restricted to in-frame clones and leaves out a portion. Among over 70,000 clones listed, over 85% were seen once. The specimen was T cells isolated from PBMCs. Receptors were obtained from a human donor in good health. Each CDR3 is given with its conserved first and last residue. The order of the fields is CDR3 DNA, CDR3 protein, clone size, J gene, CDR3 length, V gene, D gene. The D gene is left open where the match is weak. Clone size is shown for a subset of rows, as once, few, many or a class of expanded clone.

CDR3 DNA: TGTGCCAGCAGCGGGGGGTGGCTAGCGGGACAAGATACGCAGTATTTT
CDR3 protein: CASSGGWLAGQDTQYF
clone size: .
J gene: TRBJ2-3
CDR3 length: 16
V gene: TRBV9
D gene: TRBD2

CDR3 DNA: TGTGCCATCAGTGAGGAGTACGGTTCCTACGAGCAGTACTTC
CDR3 protein: CAISEEYGSYEQYF
clone size: .
J gene: TRBJ2-7
CDR3 length: 14
V gene: TRBV10-3
D gene: .

CDR3 DNA: TGTGCCAGTAATGACCAGGCTAGCAATCAGCCCCAGCATTTT
CDR3 protein: CASNDQASNQPQHF
clone size: .
J gene: TRBJ1-5
CDR3 length: 14
V gene: TRBV19
D gene: .

CDR3 DNA: TGTGCCAGCAGCCCTGACAGGGGCTCAACTAATGAAAAACTGTTTTTT
CDR3 protein: CASSPDRGSTNEKLFF
clone size: .
J gene: TRBJ1-4
CDR3 length: 16
V gene: TRBV5-6
D gene: TRBD1

CDR3 DNA: TGTGCCAGTAGTGGCGGGACAGGAGATACGCAGTATTTT
CDR3 protein: CASSGGTGDTQYF
clone size: .
J gene: TRBJ2-3
CDR3 length: 13
V gene: TRBV19
D gene: TRBD1

CDR3 DNA: TGTGCCAGCAGCTTGGGGCTAGCGAGCACAGATACGCAGTATTTT
CDR3 protein: CASSLGLASTDTQYF
clone size: .
J gene: TRBJ2-3
CDR3 length: 15
V gene: TRBV5-4
D gene: .

CDR3 DNA: TGTGCCTGGAGTGTTTTCAGGGAGGTGGCTGAAGCTTTCTTT
CDR3 protein: CAWSVFREVAEAFF
clone size: few
J gene: TRBJ1-1
CDR3 length: 14
V gene: TRBV30
D gene: .

CDR3 DNA: TGTGCCAGCAGTCGACCGGACAGGGTTGGGCCCGTCGGCTACACCTTC
CDR3 protein: CASSRPDRVGPVGYTF
clone size: .
J gene: TRBJ1-2
CDR3 length: 16
V gene: TRBV28
D gene: TRBD1

CDR3 DNA: TGTGCCAGCAGCCGACTAACGGATACGCAGTATTTT
CDR3 protein: CASSRLTDTQYF
clone size: .
J gene: TRBJ2-3
CDR3 length: 12
V gene: TRBV7-2
D gene: .

CDR3 DNA: TGTGCCAGCAGCTTACGACTGGCCCCCGGGGAGCTGTTTTTT
CDR3 protein: CASSLRLAPGELFF
clone size: .
J gene: TRBJ2-2
CDR3 length: 14
V gene: TRBV7-6
D gene: .

CDR3 DNA: TGTGCCAGCAGTTACGACGGGAGGGATCGAGAGACCCAGTACTTC
CDR3 protein: CASSYDGRDRETQYF
clone size: .
J gene: TRBJ2-5
CDR3 length: 15
V gene: TRBV6-6
D gene: TRBD2

CDR3 DNA: TGTGCCAGCTCACCGGGACTAGCGGACTACGAGCAGTACTTC
CDR3 protein: CASSPGLADYEQYF
clone size: .
J gene: TRBJ2-7
CDR3 length: 14
V gene: TRBV18
D gene: TRBD2

CDR3 DNA: TGCGCCAGCAGCCAAGGACACAGCTCCTACGAGCAGTACTTC
CDR3 protein: CASSQGHSSYEQYF
clone size: .
J gene: TRBJ2-7
CDR3 length: 14
V gene: TRBV4-1
D gene: .

CDR3 DNA: TGCAGCGTTGAGGGACAGGGCTACGAGCAGTACTTC
CDR3 protein: CSVEGQGYEQYF
clone size: .
J gene: TRBJ2-7
CDR3 length: 12
V gene: TRBV29-1
D gene: TRBD1

CDR3 DNA: TGTGCCAGCAGTCCCTTGGGGGGAGGGGTCACAGATACGCAGTATTTT
CDR3 protein: CASSPLGGGVTDTQYF
clone size: .
J gene: TRBJ2-3
CDR3 length: 16
V gene: TRBV2
D gene: TRBD2

CDR3 DNA: TGTGCCAGTCGAAGAACTAGCGGTCAAGAGACCCAGTACTTC
CDR3 protein: CASRRTSGQETQYF
clone size: .
J gene: TRBJ2-5
CDR3 length: 14
V gene: TRBV19
D gene: TRBD2

CDR3 DNA: TGCAGCGTTGGCCAGGGACAGGACTATGGCTACACCTTC
CDR3 protein: CSVGQGQDYGYTF
clone size: .
J gene: TRBJ1-2
CDR3 length: 13
V gene: TRBV29-1
D gene: TRBD1

CDR3 DNA: TGTGCCAGCAGACCGGGACTAGCGGACGATTACGAGCAGTACTTC
CDR3 protein: CASRPGLADDYEQYF
clone size: .
J gene: TRBJ2-7
CDR3 length: 15
V gene: TRBV4-2
D gene: TRBD2

CDR3 DNA: TGTGCCAGCTCCCCAGAGGTGGCGGGAGCCGACGAGCAGTACTTC
CDR3 protein: CASSPEVAGADEQYF
clone size: .
J gene: TRBJ2-7
CDR3 length: 15
V gene: TRBV18
D gene: TRBD2

CDR3 DNA: TGTGCCAGCAGTTTGACAGGGATGGTGAGCTATGGCTACACCTTC
CDR3 protein: CASSLTGMVSYGYTF
clone size: .
J gene: TRBJ1-2
CDR3 length: 15
V gene: TRBV28
D gene: TRBD1

CDR3 DNA: TGCAGCGTTGAGGACACTTTCTTT
CDR3 protein: CSVEDTFF
clone size: few
J gene: TRBJ1-1
CDR3 length: 8
V gene: TRBV29-1
D gene: .

CDR3 DNA: TGTGCCTGGACCTTACAAGAGACCCAGTACTTC
CDR3 protein: CAWTLQETQYF
clone size: .
J gene: TRBJ2-5
CDR3 length: 11
V gene: TRBV30
D gene: .

CDR3 DNA: TGTGCCAGCAGACCCGGACTCATCCCTGGGGCCAACGTCCTGACTTTC
CDR3 protein: CASRPGLIPGANVLTF
clone size: .
J gene: TRBJ2-6
CDR3 length: 16
V gene: TRBV2
D gene: .

CDR3 DNA: TGTGCCAGTAGTATGGTGGGACAGGGGGCGACCGAGCAGTACTTC
CDR3 protein: CASSMVGQGATEQYF
clone size: .
J gene: TRBJ2-7
CDR3 length: 15
V gene: TRBV19
D gene: TRBD1

CDR3 DNA: TGCAGCGTTGGGGGCACACACAATGAGCAGTTCTTC
CDR3 protein: CSVGGTHNEQFF
clone size: .
J gene: TRBJ2-1
CDR3 length: 12
V gene: TRBV29-1
D gene: .

CDR3 DNA: TGTGCCAGCAGCTCAGGGCCGTACACTGAAGCTTTCTTT
CDR3 protein: CASSSGPYTEAFF
clone size: .
J gene: TRBJ1-1
CDR3 length: 13
V gene: TRBV11-2
D gene: .

CDR3 DNA: TGTGCCAGCGGTTGGACAGGAAGCAATCAGCCCCAGCATTTT
CDR3 protein: CASGWTGSNQPQHF
clone size: once
J gene: TRBJ1-5
CDR3 length: 14
V gene: TRBV7-2
D gene: TRBD1

CDR3 DNA: TGTGCCAGCAGTTACTCACAGGGGCGGGCTAACTATGGCTACACCTTC
CDR3 protein: CASSYSQGRANYGYTF
clone size: .
J gene: TRBJ1-2
CDR3 length: 16
V gene: TRBV6-5
D gene: TRBD1

CDR3 DNA: TGTGCCAGCAGCAGTAGAGGGAGCACCGGGGAGCTGTTTTTT
CDR3 protein: CASSSRGSTGELFF
clone size: .
J gene: TRBJ2-2
CDR3 length: 14
V gene: TRBV9
D gene: .

CDR3 DNA: TGTGCCAGCAGCTCCACAGGGGGCGAGCAGTACTTC
CDR3 protein: CASSSTGGEQYF
clone size: .
J gene: TRBJ2-7
CDR3 length: 12
V gene: TRBV7-3
D gene: TRBD1

CDR3 DNA: TGTGCCAGCAGCCAGGGGACTAGCGGGAGTTCGCCCTACAATGAGCAGTTCTTC
CDR3 protein: CASSQGTSGSSPYNEQFF
clone size: .
J gene: TRBJ2-1
CDR3 length: 18
V gene: TRBV4-2
D gene: TRBD2

CDR3 DNA: TGTGCCATCAGGGAGCGGGAGGGCACAGATACGCAGTATTTT
CDR3 protein: CAIREREGTDTQYF
clone size: .
J gene: TRBJ2-3
CDR3 length: 14
V gene: TRBV10-3
D gene: TRBD2

CDR3 DNA: TGTGCCAGCAGCTTGTCAACTTTGTACAATGAGCAGTTCTTC
CDR3 protein: CASSLSTLYNEQFF
clone size: .
J gene: TRBJ2-1
CDR3 length: 14
V gene: TRBV5-4
D gene: .

CDR3 DNA: TGTGCCAGCAGGTCCCAGGGGAGTGCTAATGAAAAACTGTTTTTT
CDR3 protein: CASRSQGSANEKLFF
clone size: .
J gene: TRBJ1-4
CDR3 length: 15
V gene: TRBV11-2
D gene: .

CDR3 DNA: TGTGCCAGCAGCCGCGGACTAGCGGGAGGATCCTACAATGAGCAGTTCTTC
CDR3 protein: CASSRGLAGGSYNEQFF
clone size: .
J gene: TRBJ2-1
CDR3 length: 17
V gene: TRBV11-2
D gene: TRBD2

CDR3 DNA: TGTGCCAGTAATGGACAGGGGTTCACTGAAGCTTTCTTT
CDR3 protein: CASNGQGFTEAFF
clone size: .
J gene: TRBJ1-1
CDR3 length: 13
V gene: TRBV19
D gene: TRBD1

CDR3 DNA: TGTGCCAGCAGCCTGGGACTAGACAATGAGCAGTTCTTC
CDR3 protein: CASSLGLDNEQFF
clone size: .
J gene: TRBJ2-1
CDR3 length: 13
V gene: TRBV7-9
D gene: TRBD2

CDR3 DNA: TGTGCCAGCAGAGGAATCAGGGGTACCTACGAGCAGTACTTC
CDR3 protein: CASRGIRGTYEQYF
clone size: .
J gene: TRBJ2-7
CDR3 length: 14
V gene: TRBV27
D gene: .

CDR3 DNA: TGTGCCAGCAGCCAAGCGTGGGAGGCGATGGGGGATACGCAGTATTTT
CDR3 protein: CASSQAWEAMGDTQYF
clone size: .
J gene: TRBJ2-3
CDR3 length: 16
V gene: TRBV14
D gene: .

CDR3 DNA: TGCAGCGTTGAGGACAGATCGTTCTCTGGAAACACCATATATTTT
CDR3 protein: CSVEDRSFSGNTIYF
clone size: once
J gene: TRBJ1-3
CDR3 length: 15
V gene: TRBV29-1
D gene: .

CDR3 DNA: TGTGCCAGCAGCTGGGGACAGGGGGTGAACACCGGGGAGCTGTTTTTT
CDR3 protein: CASSWGQGVNTGELFF
clone size: .
J gene: TRBJ2-2
CDR3 length: 16
V gene: TRBV11-2
D gene: TRBD1

CDR3 DNA: TGCGCCAGCAGTCCGGGACTAGCGGGCCCCTACTACGAGCAGTACTTC
CDR3 protein: CASSPGLAGPYYEQYF
clone size: .
J gene: TRBJ2-7
CDR3 length: 16
V gene: TRBV10-1
D gene: TRBD2

CDR3 DNA: TGTGCCAGTAGTAAGTTGTCGGAGGCGGCGCAACCCCAGCATTTT
CDR3 protein: CASSKLSEAAQPQHF
clone size: .
J gene: TRBJ1-5
CDR3 length: 15
V gene: TRBV19
D gene: .

CDR3 DNA: TGTGCCAGCAGTTATGGACAGGGTTTCTACGAGCAGTACTTC
CDR3 protein: CASSYGQGFYEQYF
clone size: .
J gene: TRBJ2-7
CDR3 length: 14
V gene: TRBV27
D gene: TRBD1

CDR3 DNA: TGTGCCAGCAGCTTTAGGGGGACAGGGTTATCTGGAAACACCATATATTTT
CDR3 protein: CASSFRGTGLSGNTIYF
clone size: .
J gene: TRBJ1-3
CDR3 length: 17
V gene: TRBV7-2
D gene: TRBD1

CDR3 DNA: TGTGCCAGCAGCCATCAAATAAAGGGGCAGGGATTCCCAACTAATGAAAAACTGTTTTTT
CDR3 protein: CASSHQIKGQGFPTNEKLFF
clone size: .
J gene: TRBJ1-4
CDR3 length: 20
V gene: TRBV14
D gene: .

CDR3 DNA: TGTGCCAGCAGTTATTCGGGACAGGTTGACTATGGCTACACCTTC
CDR3 protein: CASSYSGQVDYGYTF
clone size: .
J gene: TRBJ1-2
CDR3 length: 15
V gene: TRBV28
D gene: TRBD1

CDR3 DNA: TGTGCCAGCAGTATCTTTACAGGGGCCGGGGAGCTGTTTTTT
CDR3 protein: CASSIFTGAGELFF
clone size: .
J gene: TRBJ2-2
CDR3 length: 14
V gene: TRBV6-1
D gene: TRBD1

CDR3 DNA: TGTGCCAGCAGTTCTACTTGGGAGGGAAGCAATCAGCCCCAGCATTTT
CDR3 protein: CASSSTWEGSNQPQHF
clone size: .
J gene: TRBJ1-5
CDR3 length: 16
V gene: TRBV27
D gene: .

CDR3 DNA: TGTGCCAGCAGTGCGGACAGGTCCCATCAGCCCCAGCATTTT
CDR3 protein: CASSADRSHQPQHF
clone size: .
J gene: TRBJ1-5
CDR3 length: 14
V gene: TRBV27
D gene: TRBD1

CDR3 DNA: TGTGCCAGCAGTTACGCCGGGACTCTAACCTTTGAAGCTTTCTTT
CDR3 protein: CASSYAGTLTFEAFF
clone size: .
J gene: TRBJ1-1
CDR3 length: 15
V gene: TRBV6-5
D gene: .

CDR3 DNA: TGTGCCAGCAGCTATGGACTCGGGGATACGCAGTATTTT
CDR3 protein: CASSYGLGDTQYF
clone size: once
J gene: TRBJ2-3
CDR3 length: 13
V gene: TRBV5-6
D gene: .

CDR3 DNA: TGTGCCACCAGCAGAGAGGATAGACATTACCGAGAGACCCAGTACTTC
CDR3 protein: CATSREDRHYRETQYF
clone size: .
J gene: TRBJ2-5
CDR3 length: 16
V gene: TRBV15
D gene: .

CDR3 DNA: TGTGCCAGCAGTGAAGCGGGCCCACCGGCCTACGAGCAGTACTTC
CDR3 protein: CASSEAGPPAYEQYF
clone size: once
J gene: TRBJ2-7
CDR3 length: 15
V gene: TRBV2
D gene: .

CDR3 DNA: TGTGCCAGCATCCTACTCGGGTCTACAGATACGCAGTATTTT
CDR3 protein: CASILLGSTDTQYF
clone size: .
J gene: TRBJ2-3
CDR3 length: 14
V gene: TRBV2
D gene: .